The 10 T cell receptor beta chains listed next were all sequenced from one sample in a study of cytomegalovirus exposure and HLA in healthy donors. The study ran its PCR with 60 Vbeta and 13 Jbeta primers. TCRdb's copy holds only in-frame clones and misses some; the assay was immunoSEQ multiplex PCR. The sample shows about 170,000 clones, less than 85% of them seen only once. Sequencing used PBMCs. These receptors were collected from a male donor in good health and CMV-seronegative.

V gene TRBV5-1 combines with J gene TRBJ1-3, with D tentatively TRBD1 (6 bases). The CDR3 runs 16 residues. The germline gives CDR1 SGHRS, CDR2 YFSETQ. Trimming took 0 bases from V and 6 from J, leaving 16 bases between them. This CDR3 reads CASSLGTVGPENTIYF. The CDR3, as DNA: TGCGCCAGCAGCTTGGGGACAGTAGGACCCGAAAACACCATATATTTT.

The chain has TRBV7-9 and TRBJ2-5; 10 bases map to TRBD2. CDR1 SEHNR and CDR2 FQNEAQ come from the germline V gene (reference sequence). Trimming removed 5 bases from V and 4 bases from J; junction bases left unmatched: 4. This CDR3 is built from 14 residues. This CDR3 is CASSLRTSGETQYF. The CDR3 DNA sequence: TGTGCCAGCAGCCTCCGGACTAGCGGAGAGACCCAGTACTTC.

The CDR3 spells CASSFTGGGYEQYF. In DNA, the CDR3 is TGTGCCAGCAGCTTCACAGGGGGGGGATACGAGCAGTACTTC. The V and J genes are TRBV7-8 and TRBJ2-7; a possible D gene is TRBD1 (8 bases). Trimming left V 3 bases short and J 4 bases short, with 13 bases between. CDR1 and CDR2 (germline): SGHVS, FQNEAQ. The CDR3 consists of 14 residues. Looking up the rest from reference TRBV7-8 and TRBJ2-7 gives the full variable domain: GAGVSQSPRYKVAKRGQDVALRCDPISGHVSLFWYQQALGQGPEFLTYFQNEAQLDKSGLPSDRFFAERPEGSVSTLKIQRTQQEDSAVYLCASSFTGGGYEQYFGPGTRLTVT.

The genes are TRBV15 and TRBJ1-2; 9 bases are a match to TRBD1. The CDR3 is 14 residues long. Trimming at V came to 0 bases and at J to 5 bases, leaving 1 base not matched to a gene. Germline V gene sequence: CDR1 LNHNV, CDR2 YYDKDF (reference sequence). CDR3 sequence (DNA): TGTGCCACCAGCAGAGAAGGGACAGGGTATGGCTACACCTTC. Protein: CATSREGTGYGYTF. The full variable domain, completed using reference TRBV15 and TRBJ1-2, is DAMVIQNPRYQVTQFGKPVTLSCSQTLNHNVMYWYQQKSSQAPKLLFHYYDKDFNNEADTPDNFQSRRPNTSFCFLDIRSPGLGDTAMYLCATSREGTGYGYTFGSGTRLTVV.

This clone was counted between two and nine times. The chain links TRBV4-2 to TRBJ2-1; 9 nucleotides match TRBD2. V lost 7 bases to trimming and J lost 5 bases; unmatched junction nucleotides: 18. The germline V gene encodes CDR1 LGHNA and CDR2 YNFKEQ. CDR3 length equals 18 residues. Here the CDR3 DNA reads TGTGCCAGCAAACCGAGGTGGAGAAGCGGGAGGATCGACAATGAGCAGTTCTTC. Amino acid sequence: CASKPRWRSGRIDNEQFF.

V is TRBV19 and J is TRBJ1-2; no clear D. The CDR3 has 15 amino acids. Germline V lookup: CDR1 LNHDA, CDR2 SQIVND (reference sequence). V lost 3 bases, J lost 0 bases, and 11 bases lay in between. The CDR3 coding sequence is TGTGCCAGTAGTATTAAGTTTAGCACTAACTATGGCTACACCTTC. Translating it yields CASSIKFSTNYGYTF. The full variable domain, completed using reference TRBV19 and TRBJ1-2, is DGGITQSPKYLFRKEGQNVTLSCEQNLNHDAMYWYRQDPGQGLRLIYYSQIVNDFQKGDIAEGYSVSREKKESFPLTVTSAQKNPTAFYLCASSIKFSTNYGYTFGSGTRLTVV.

The chain links TRBV7-6 to TRBJ1-5, with a weak D call TRBD1 (6 bases). The CDR3 spans 15 residues. Germline lookup yields CDR1 SGHVS and CDR2 FNYEAQ. Trimming removed 1 base from V and 6 bases from J, with 13 bases in between. In nucleotides, the CDR3 is TGTGCCAGCAGCTTAGACCCAGGGGATGGTCAGCCCCAGCATTTT. Protein: CASSLDPGDGQPQHF.

The chain has TRBV29-1 and TRBJ2-5, with a possible D match to TRBD2 (6 bases). Between the trimmed V and J ends, which lost 7 bases and 5 bases, there was a span of 17 bases. The germline CDR1 and CDR2 sequences are SQVTM and ANQGSEA. The CDR3 runs 13 residues. The DNA of the CDR3 is TGCAGCGCCACGGGACTGGGTGTGGAGACCCAGTACTTC. Translating it yields CSATGLGVETQYF.

The V gene is TRBV6-5, the J gene TRBJ2-3; TRBD2 matches at 14 bases. This CDR3 is built from 15 residues. In germline, CDR1 is MNHEY, CDR2 SVGAGI. The junction had 5 bases not matched to a gene; V was cut back by 7 bases and J by 5 bases. The CDR3 DNA follows: TGTGCCAGCACCCCCGGACTAGCGGGAGGAGATACGCAGTATTTT. Its protein product is CASTPGLAGGDTQYF.

The J gene is TRBJ1-1, the V gene TRBV29-1, with 7 positions matching TRBD1. The V gene end was trimmed by 6 bases and the J gene end by 1 base; junction bases not matched to a gene: 2. CDR1 is SQVTM and CDR2 is ANQGSEA in the germline V gene. This CDR3 contains 12 residues. CDR3 coding DNA: TGCAGCGTAGACAGGGAGAACACTGAAGCTTTCTTT. Protein product: CSVDRENTEAFF.